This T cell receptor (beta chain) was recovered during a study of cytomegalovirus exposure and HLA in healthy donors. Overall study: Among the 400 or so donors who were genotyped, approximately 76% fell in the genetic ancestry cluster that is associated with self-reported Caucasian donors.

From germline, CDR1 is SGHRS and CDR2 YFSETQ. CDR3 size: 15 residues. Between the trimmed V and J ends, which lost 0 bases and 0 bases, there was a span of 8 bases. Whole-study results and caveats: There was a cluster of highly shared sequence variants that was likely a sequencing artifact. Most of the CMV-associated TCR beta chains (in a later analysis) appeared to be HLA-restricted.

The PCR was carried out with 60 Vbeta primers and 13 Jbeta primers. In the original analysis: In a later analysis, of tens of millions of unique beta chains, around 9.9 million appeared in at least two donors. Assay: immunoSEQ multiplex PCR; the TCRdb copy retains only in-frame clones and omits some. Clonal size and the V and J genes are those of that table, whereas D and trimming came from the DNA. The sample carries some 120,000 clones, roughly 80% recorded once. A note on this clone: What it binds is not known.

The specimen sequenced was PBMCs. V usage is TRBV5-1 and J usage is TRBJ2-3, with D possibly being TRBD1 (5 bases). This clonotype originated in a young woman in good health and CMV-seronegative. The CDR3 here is CASSLVQASTDTQYF. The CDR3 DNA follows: TGCGCCAGCAGCTTGGTACAGGCGAGCACAGATACGCAGTATTTT. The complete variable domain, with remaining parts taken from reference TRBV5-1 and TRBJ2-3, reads KAGVTQTPRYLIKTRGQQVTLSCSPISGHRSVSWYQQTPGQGLQFLFEYFSETQRNKGNFPGRFSGRQFSNSRSEMNVSTLELGDSALYLCASSLVQASTDTQYFGPGTRLTVL.